These 23 T cell receptor beta chains were all obtained from the same sample, sequenced in a study of breast tumors, draining lymph nodes, adjacent tissues. TCRdb reprocessed the multiplex PCR reads with MiXCR, giving one entry per CDR3 protein. The sample has about 22,000 distinct CDR3 sequences; about 70% are singletons. The sequencing sample was made of tumor-adjacent breast tissue. These receptors all come from a female donor with breast cancer. Some clones in this sample may be carry-over from other donors' samples.

The rearrangement joins TRBV7-2 to TRBJ1-2; 7 bases agree with TRBD1. The V and J ends lost 2 bases and 0 bases, in that order; junction bases with no gene match: 6. This CDR3 has 16 amino acids. Germline lookup yields CDR1 SGHTA and CDR2 FQGNSA. CDR3 in DNA: TGTGCCAGCAGCTTATCCCCCGGGACAGCTAACTATGGCTACACCTTC. This codes for CASSLSPGTANYGYTF.

This clonotype ranks as medium-sized. The chain has TRBV7-2 and TRBJ2-3; D is unresolved. V was pared by 5 bases and J by 2 bases, with 11 bases between. The CDR3 runs 14 residues. Germline V gene sequence: CDR1 SGHTA, CDR2 FQGNSA. For the CDR3, the DNA is TGTGCCAGCAGCGCTGGGTACGACACAGATACGCAGTATTTT. This encodes CASSAGYDTDTQYF. The variable domain in full, completed from reference TRBV7-2 and TRBJ2-3, reads GAGVSQSPSNKVTEKGKDVELRCDPISGHTALYWYRQSLGQGLEFLIYFQGNSAPDKSGLPSDRFSAERTGGSVSTLTIQRTQQEDSAVYLCASSAGYDTDTQYFGPGTRLTVL.

As regards this clonotype: A much larger clone sits a single nucleotide away, making a read error possible. This chain uses TRBV20-1 with TRBJ2-4; 8 nucleotides match TRBD2. In germline, CDR1 is DFQATT, CDR2 SNEGSKA (reference sequence). The CDR3 has 13 amino acids. The CDR3 DNA sequence: TGCAGTGCTCTTTGGACTAGCAAAAACACTCAGTACTTC. It is translated as CSALWTSKNTQYF.

The chain has TRBV2 and TRBJ1-1, with no clear D. Germline loops: CDR1 SNHLY, CDR2 FYNNEI. Trimming left V 3 bases short and J 0 bases short, with 5 bases between. CDR3 length: 13 amino acids. As DNA, the CDR3 is TGTGCCAGCAGTGAGAGGGTGAACACTGAAGCTTTCTTT. Protein: CASSERVNTEAFF.

This clonotype rates as medium-sized. The chain joins TRBV5-8 to TRBJ1-2; D is uncertain. Per the germline V gene, CDR1 is SGHTS and CDR2 is YDEGEE. The CDR3 runs to 14 residues. The V end was cut by 1 base, the J end by 0 bases, with 7 bases between. The CDR3 nucleotides are TGTGCCAGCAGCTTGTTGACGGCTAACTATGGCTACACCTTC. Encoded protein: CASSLLTANYGYTF.

At least ten counts were recorded for this clonotype. V gene TRBV20-1 combines with J gene TRBJ1-1; 7 bases fit TRBD1. The CDR3 has 14 residues. V lost 5 bases, J lost 4 bases, and 10 bases stayed unmatched. CDR1 is DFQATT, CDR2 SNEGSKA, per germline (reference sequence). The CDR3 DNA is TGCAGTGCTCCCAGGCAGGGGGGGGGCACTGAAGCTTTCTTT. This sequence encodes CSAPRQGGGTEAFF.

In its sample, this clonotype is medium-sized (0.01 to 0.1%). This chain joins TRBV12-3 or TRBV12-4 and TRBJ1-5; the D gene is possibly TRBD1 (5 bases). Deletions cut 4 bases from V and 2 bases from J, with 21 bases between. The CDR3 sequence is 18 residues long. CDR3 in amino acids: CASSSDRPFGDGNQPQHF. The CDR3 region has the DNA TGTGCCAGCAGTTCCGACAGACCCTTTGGTGATGGCAATCAGCCCCAGCATTTT.

The rearrangement uses TRBV2 and TRBJ1-6, with D uncertain. CDR1 SNHLY and CDR2 FYNNEI come from the germline V gene. CDR3 size: 15 residues. V dropped 6 bases and J dropped 5 bases, with 14 bases sitting between them. CDR3 sequence: CASRGGTTNNSPLHF. The CDR3 DNA reads as TGTGCCAGCAGGGGCGGTACAACCAATAATTCACCCCTCCACTTT.

This clonotype ranks as medium-sized (0.01 to 0.1%). This chain joins TRBV4-2 and TRBJ1-2; D call uncertain. V gave up 1 base and J gave up 2 bases, with 14 bases separating them. Germline V gene lookup returns CDR1 LGHNA and CDR2 YNFKEQ. The CDR3 consists of 16 residues. The CDR3: CASSQVDGQINYGYTF. CDR3 bases: TGTGCCAGCAGCCAAGTTGATGGCCAGATAAACTATGGCTACACCTTC.

On this clonotype: The conserved final phenylalanine or tryptophan is absent from the CDR3, which likely points to a read error. The rearrangement joins TRBV4-1 to TRBJ2-1; 16 bases map to TRBD2. The length of the CDR3 is 20 residues. The germline V gene encodes CDR1 MGHRA and CDR2 YSYEKL. Trimming took 0 bases from V and 4 from J; bases not matched to a gene: 9. The CDR3, as DNA: TGCGCCAGCAGCCAAGAGTCATTGGGACTAGCGGGGGGGCCATACAATGAGCAGTTCCTC. The encoded protein is CASSQESLGLAGGPYNEQFL.

This clonotype was seen repeatedly, ten times or more. The chain joins TRBV20-1 to TRBJ2-5; 8 positions match TRBD1. J lost 3 bases, V lost 5 bases, and 8 bases had no gene match. The germline gives CDR1 DFQATT, CDR2 SNEGSKA (reference sequence). The CDR3 consists of 14 residues. CDR3 protein: CSALNRGAKETQYF. The DNA for the CDR3 is TGCAGTGCTCTAAACAGGGGGGCTAAAGAGACCCAGTACTTC.

This clonotype is deemed medium-sized. The V call is TRBV7-8, the J call TRBJ1-5, with D possibly TRBD1 on 5 matching bases. CDR3 length: 15 residues. The germline gives CDR1 SGHVS, CDR2 FQNEAQ. The germline V and J ends were trimmed by 1 base and 10 bases, with 17 bases remaining between them. CDR3 bases: TGTGCCAGCAGCTTAGGCTTGGGCAGGGCATCTCCCCAGCATTTT. It codes for CASSLGLGRASPQHF.

The table lists this clonotype with a few counts. The gene calls are TRBV29-1 and TRBJ1-2; possibly TRBD1 for D (5 bases). This CDR3 comprises 12 residues. V lost 6 bases and J lost 8, with 16 bases in between. Germline V gene sequence: CDR1 SQVTM, CDR2 ANQGSEA. Here the CDR3 DNA reads TGCAGCGTAGGAACAGGATCGGGCGGCTACACCTTC. It encodes CSVGTGSGGYTF. Together with reference TRBV29-1 and TRBJ1-2, the CDR3 gives the full variable domain: SAVISQKPSRDICQRGTSLTIQCQVDSQVTMMFWYRQQPGQSLTLIATANQGSEATYESGFVIDKFPISRPNLTFSTLTVSNMSPEDSSIYLCSVGTGSGGYTFGSGTRLTVV.

V is TRBV20-1 and J is TRBJ1-1, with TRBD1 matching over 10 bases. The CDR3 runs to 13 residues. Germline V lookup: CDR1 DFQATT, CDR2 SNEGSKA (reference sequence). The trim removed 4 bases at V and 4 bases at J, leaving 3 bases unmatched. The CDR3 sequence is CSATWTGGTEAFF. The CDR3, as DNA: TGCAGTGCTACATGGACAGGGGGCACTGAAGCTTTCTTT.

This clonotype was seen more than once but under ten times. This chain joins TRBV7-6 and TRBJ2-2; tentatively, D is TRBD1 or TRBD2 (6 bases each). Trimming left V 3 bases short and J 7 bases short, with 12 bases between. Germline V lookup: CDR1 SGHVS, CDR2 FNYEAQ. This CDR3 has 14 amino acids. CDR3 loop: CASSLGGADGELFF. CDR3 in DNA: TGTGCCAGCAGCTTGGGGGGCGCTGACGGGGAGCTGTTTTTT.

The rearrangement links TRBV2 to TRBJ1-5; no definite D call. Germline V gives CDR1 SNHLY, CDR2 FYNNEI. V lost 2 bases and J lost 3, with 8 bases in between. The CDR3 covers 14 residues. CDR3 loop: CASSERAANQPQHF. The CDR3 coding sequence is TGTGCCAGCAGTGAAAGGGCAGCCAATCAGCCCCAGCATTTT.

J is TRBJ2-4 and V is TRBV6-2 or TRBV6-3; D may match TRBD1 or TRBD2 (5 bases each). This CDR3 comprises 17 residues. CDR1 and CDR2 from the germline V gene are MNHEY and SVGEGT. Trimming pared 6 bases from V and 0 bases from J, leaving 18 bases between. The DNA for the CDR3 is TGTGCCAGCAGCCGCGACGACAGTGGACTAGCCAAAAACATTCAGTACTTC. It yields the protein CASSRDDSGLAKNIQYF.

About this clonotype itself: A junction boundary mismatches the germline segment, possibly from a read error. The chain has TRBV6-6 and TRBJ2-3, with D possibly being TRBD2 (7 bases). Germline lookup yields CDR1 MNHNY and CDR2 SVGAGI (reference sequence). The CDR3 length is 13 residues. The CDR3 DNA follows: TGTGCCAGCGGCCGGGGGGCCACAGACACGCAGTATTTT. Its translation is CASGRGATDTQYF.

This clonotype was seen repeatedly, ten times or more. CDR3 sequence (DNA): TGTGCCAGCAGCTCGGGGGGGAACAGGGTGGGGCAAGAGACCCAGTACTTC. Amino acids: CASSSGGNRVGQETQYF. The V call is TRBV7-9, the J call TRBJ2-5, with 8 nucleotides matching TRBD2. With 4 bases clipped from V and 2 bases from J, the junction kept 12 bases outside the gene matches. Germline V lookup: CDR1 SEHNR, CDR2 FQNEAQ (reference sequence). The CDR3 consists of 17 residues.

The chain uses TRBV20-1 and TRBJ2-3, with D perhaps assigned TRBD1 or TRBD2 (6 bases each). Deletions cut 6 bases from V and 4 bases from J, with 11 bases between. This CDR3 has 12 amino acids. Germline V lookup: CDR1 DFQATT, CDR2 SNEGSKA (reference sequence). In nucleotides, the CDR3 is TGCAGTGCCAGGGGAGGATCAGATACGCAGTATTTT. It encodes CSARGGSDTQYF.

This clonotype was observed many times. The chain links TRBV11-2 to TRBJ2-3; 7 nucleotides line up with TRBD1. Germline loops: CDR1 SGHAT, CDR2 FQNNGV. After removal of 3 bases from V and 7 bases from J, the junction contained 4 bases not matched to a gene. The CDR3 runs 13 residues. The DNA of the CDR3 is TGTGCCAGCAGCTTCGGACAGGACTATACGCAGTATTTT. Its translation is CASSFGQDYTQYF.

In its sample, this clonotype was seen many times. The gene calls are TRBV28 and TRBJ2-1; D perhaps matches TRBD2 (7 bases). Trimming removed 6 bases from V and 0 bases from J, with 15 bases in between. The CDR3 runs to 16 residues. Per germline, CDR1 MDHEN and CDR2 SYDVKM. This CDR3 is CASRGGGQSSYNEQFF. CDR3 in DNA: TGTGCCAGCAGGGGGGGGGGACAAAGCTCCTACAATGAGCAGTTCTTC.

V gene TRBV24-1 combines with J gene TRBJ1-4; 9 nucleotides match TRBD1. CDR3 length: 15 amino acids. CDR1 is KGHDR, CDR2 SFDVKD, per germline. V lost 4 bases and J lost 7; bases outside the gene matches: 6. This chain's CDR3 is CATSEGTGTIEKLFF. The CDR3 DNA reads as TGTGCCACCAGTGAAGGGACAGGGACAATTGAAAAACTGTTTTTT.